What follows describes a single T cell receptor (beta chain). Its antigen is not known. The germline CDR1 and CDR2 sequences are SGHRS and YFSETQ. V dropped 0 bases and J dropped 3 bases, with 9 bases sitting between them. The CDR3 extends over 14 amino acids. This PCR relied on a set of 60 Vbeta primers and 13 Jbeta primers. The table came from immunoSEQ multiplex PCR; TCRdb's copy has only in-frame clones and leaves some out. This table has fewer than 150,000 clones, approximately 80% appearing once. This specimen comes from a study of cytomegalovirus exposure and HLA in healthy donors. Healthy bone marrow donors made up the donor group. Nominally healthy donors were sampled, though unrecorded immune exposures were likely. Notes on the study in general: Cytomegalovirus-associated status was assigned to some 160 TCR beta chains. In a later analysis, TCR beta V- and J-gene trimming was associated with a missense DCLRE1C variant.

The receptor comes from a man in his fifties in good health and CMV-seronegative. The sequencing input was PBMCs. The V and J genes are TRBV5-1 and TRBJ1-2; the D is unclear. DNA for the CDR3: TGCGCCAGCAGCTTGGTCTTGGCAGACTATGGCTACACCTTC. It specifies CASSLVLADYGYTF.